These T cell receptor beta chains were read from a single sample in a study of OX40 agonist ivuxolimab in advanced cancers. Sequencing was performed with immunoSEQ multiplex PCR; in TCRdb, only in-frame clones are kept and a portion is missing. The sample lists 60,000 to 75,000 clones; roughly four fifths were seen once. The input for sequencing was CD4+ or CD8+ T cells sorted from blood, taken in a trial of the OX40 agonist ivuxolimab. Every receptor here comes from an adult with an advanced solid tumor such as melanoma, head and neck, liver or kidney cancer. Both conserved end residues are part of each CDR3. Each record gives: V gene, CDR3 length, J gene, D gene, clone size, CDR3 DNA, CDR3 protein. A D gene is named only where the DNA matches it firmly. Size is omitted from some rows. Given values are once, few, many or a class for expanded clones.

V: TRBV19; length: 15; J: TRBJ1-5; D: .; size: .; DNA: TGTGCCAGTAGTATCGTCTCCGGGTTCAATCAGCCCCAGCATTTT; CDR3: CASSIVSGFNQPQHF
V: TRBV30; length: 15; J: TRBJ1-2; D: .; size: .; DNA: TGTGCCTGGAGTGCCGCTCCCCCCCAGACTTATGGCTACACCTTC; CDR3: CAWSAAPPQTYGYTF
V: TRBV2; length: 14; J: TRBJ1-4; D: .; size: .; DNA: TGTGCCAGCAGTGATGGACAGCTTAATGAAAAACTGTTTTTT; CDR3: CASSDGQLNEKLFF
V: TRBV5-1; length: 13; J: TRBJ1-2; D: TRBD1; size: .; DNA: TGCGCCAGCAGCTTGCGACAGGGCTATGGCTACACCTTC; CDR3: CASSLRQGYGYTF
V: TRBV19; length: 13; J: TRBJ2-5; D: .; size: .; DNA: TGTGCCAGTAGTATACAGGGTGCAGAGACCCAGTACTTC; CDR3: CASSIQGAETQYF
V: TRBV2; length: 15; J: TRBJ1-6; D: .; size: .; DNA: TGTGCCAGCAGTGAAGTCTCGGGTTATAATTCACCCCTCCACTTT; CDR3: CASSEVSGYNSPLHF
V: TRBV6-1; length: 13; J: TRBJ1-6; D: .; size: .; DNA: TGTGCCAGCAGGGGGAGGGGTGGCTCACCCCTCCACTTT; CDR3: CASRGRGGSPLHF
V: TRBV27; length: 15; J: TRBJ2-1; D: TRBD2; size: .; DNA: TGTGCCAGCATCTTGTCGAGCGGGGGGGCCTATGAGCAGTTCTTC; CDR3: CASILSSGGAYEQFF
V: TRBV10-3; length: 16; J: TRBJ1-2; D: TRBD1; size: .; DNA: TGTGCCATCAGTGCTTTAACAGGGGGTGTAGATGATGGCTACACCTTC; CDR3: CAISALTGGVDDGYTF
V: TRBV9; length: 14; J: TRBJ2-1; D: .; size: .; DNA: TGTGCCAGCAGCGTAGGAAGCGGGCGCAATGAGCAGTTCTTC; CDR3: CASSVGSGRNEQFF
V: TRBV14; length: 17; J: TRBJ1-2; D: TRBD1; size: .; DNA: TGTGCCAGCAGCCCCCGGGGCGACAGGGGGTTTTACTATGGCTACACCTTC; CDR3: CASSPRGDRGFYYGYTF
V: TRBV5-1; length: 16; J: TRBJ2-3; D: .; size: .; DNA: TGCGCCAGCAGCTCCCTAGGGGCAGAACGCACAGATACGCAGTATTTT; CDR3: CASSSLGAERTDTQYF
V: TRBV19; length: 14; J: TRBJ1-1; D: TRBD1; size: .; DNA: TGTGCCAGTGCGACAGGGGGCGCGAGCACTGAAGCTTTCTTT; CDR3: CASATGGASTEAFF
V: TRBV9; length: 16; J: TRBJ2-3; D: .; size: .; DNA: TGTGCCAGCAGCGCCCTAACGGGGCTTAGCACAGATACGCAGTATTTT; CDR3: CASSALTGLSTDTQYF
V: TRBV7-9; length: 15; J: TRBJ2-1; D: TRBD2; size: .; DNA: TGTGCCAGCAGCTTAACTGGCGGGGGTTACAATGAGCAGTTCTTC; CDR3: CASSLTGGGYNEQFF
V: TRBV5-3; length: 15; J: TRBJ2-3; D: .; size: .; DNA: TGTGCCCTGTCAACCCGTCGGCGGGGAACAGATACGCAGTATTTT; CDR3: CALSTRRRGTDTQYF
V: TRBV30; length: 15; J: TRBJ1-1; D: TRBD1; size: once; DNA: TGTGCCTGGAGTATCCTTGGGACAGGGGACACTGAAGCTTTCTTT; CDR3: CAWSILGTGDTEAFF
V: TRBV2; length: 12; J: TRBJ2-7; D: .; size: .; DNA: TGTGCCAGCAGTGAAAACGCCTACGAGCAGTACTTC; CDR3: CASSENAYEQYF
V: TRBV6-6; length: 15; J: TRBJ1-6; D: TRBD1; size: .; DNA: TGTGCCAGCAGTACCCAGGGGGCCTCTAATTCACCCCTCCACTTT; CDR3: CASSTQGASNSPLHF
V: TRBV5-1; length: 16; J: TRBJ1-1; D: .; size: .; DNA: TGCGCCAGCAGCTCCCGACAGGTTGGCGTGAACACTGAAGCTTTCTTT; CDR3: CASSSRQVGVNTEAFF
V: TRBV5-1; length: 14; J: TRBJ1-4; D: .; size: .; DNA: TGCGCCAGCAGCTTGGAGGGCTCGGGAGAAAAACTGTTTTTT; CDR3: CASSLEGSGEKLFF
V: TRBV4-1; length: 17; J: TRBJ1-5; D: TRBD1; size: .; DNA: TGCGCCAGCAGCCAGGACTATGGGACAGGGGATCGTCAGCCCCAGCATTTT; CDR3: CASSQDYGTGDRQPQHF
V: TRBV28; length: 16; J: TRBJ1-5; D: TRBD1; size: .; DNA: TGTGCCAGCAGTTTACCCGGGACAGGGGGGCCCCAGCCCCAGCATTTT; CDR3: CASSLPGTGGPQPQHF
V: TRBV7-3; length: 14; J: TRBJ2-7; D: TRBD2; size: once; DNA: TGTGCCAGCAGCCTCAGCGGGGGGGCCTACGAGCAGTACTTC; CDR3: CASSLSGGAYEQYF
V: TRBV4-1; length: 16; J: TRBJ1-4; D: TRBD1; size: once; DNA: TGCGCCAGCAGCCCCGAAGGGACAGGTGGGAATGAAAAACTGTTTTTT; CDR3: CASSPEGTGGNEKLFF
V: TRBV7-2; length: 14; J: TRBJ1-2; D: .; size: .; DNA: TGTGCCAGCAGCCCAGTGGCGGGGGGCAATGGCTACACCTTC; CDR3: CASSPVAGGNGYTF
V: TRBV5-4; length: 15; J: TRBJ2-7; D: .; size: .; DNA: TGTGCCAGCAGCTTGGGGCGAACGAGCTCCTACGAGCAGTACTTC; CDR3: CASSLGRTSSYEQYF
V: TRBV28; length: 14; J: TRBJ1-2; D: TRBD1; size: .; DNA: TGTGCCAGCAGAACTAGACAGGGTCACTATGGCTACACCTTC; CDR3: CASRTRQGHYGYTF